The subject of this entry is one T cell receptor beta chain. Antigen: not known. These data originate in a study of shared clonotypes between healthy human individuals. Study-level results: Few donors restricted represented genetic and exposure-history diversity.

This CDR3 is 13 amino acids long. Germline-derived CDR1 and CDR2 are SGHRS and YFSETQ. The V end lost 4 bases, the J end lost 4 bases, and 11 bases lay between the germline ends. Measured with immunoSEQ multiplex PCR; TCRdb has only the in-frame clones, and not every one. The table includes around 2.3 million clones, 95% detected once. Specimen: naive CD4+ T cells sorted from blood. Specified subset: CD45RA+ positively selected. This receptor was taken from a young man in good health. The chain joins TRBV5-1 to TRBJ1-2, with D perhaps TRBD1 (5 bases). The CDR3 DNA sequence: TGCGCCAGCAGCCTGGGACTGAGCTATGGCTACACCTTC. Encoded protein: CASSLGLSYGYTF. Complete variable domain (other parts from reference TRBV5-1 and TRBJ1-2): KAGVTQTPRYLIKTRGQQVTLSCSPISGHRSVSWYQQTPGQGLQFLFEYFSETQRNKGNFPGRFSGRQFSNSRSEMNVSTLELGDSALYLCASSLGLSYGYTFGSGTRLTVV.